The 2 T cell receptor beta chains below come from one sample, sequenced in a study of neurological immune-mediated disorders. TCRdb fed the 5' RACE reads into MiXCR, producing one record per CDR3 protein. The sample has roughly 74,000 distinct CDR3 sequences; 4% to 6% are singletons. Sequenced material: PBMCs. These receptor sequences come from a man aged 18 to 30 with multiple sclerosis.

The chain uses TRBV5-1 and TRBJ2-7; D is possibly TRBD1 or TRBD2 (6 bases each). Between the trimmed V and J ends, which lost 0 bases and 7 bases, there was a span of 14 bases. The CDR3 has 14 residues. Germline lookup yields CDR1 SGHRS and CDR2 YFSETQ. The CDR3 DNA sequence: TGCGCCAGCAGCTTGGAGGGGGGTCGTAAAGAGCAGTACTTC. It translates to CASSLEGGRKEQYF.

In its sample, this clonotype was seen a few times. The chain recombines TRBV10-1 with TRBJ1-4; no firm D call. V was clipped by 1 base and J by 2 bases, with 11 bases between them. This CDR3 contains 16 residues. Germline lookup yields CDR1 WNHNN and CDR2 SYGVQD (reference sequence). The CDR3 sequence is CASSEFSGGTNEKLFF. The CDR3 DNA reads TGCGCCAGCAGTGAGTTTAGTGGAGGGACTAATGAAAAACTGTTTTTT.